Ten or more counts support the clone carrying this TCR beta chain. The CDR3 consists of 10 residues. Germline-derived CDR1 and CDR2 are DFQATT and SNEGSKA (reference sequence). MiXCR, applied by TCRdb to the RT-PCR reads, yields one record per CDR3 protein. Here the sample spans almost 700,000 distinct CDR3 sequences, more than 13% being singletons. The V and J genes are TRBV20-1 and TRBJ2-5, with D unclear. The specimen sequenced was memory CD4+ T cells from blood. The clonotype comes from a female donor in good health, serving as a healthy control. CDR3 DNA: TGCCGGCCTAGTGGAGAGACCCAGTACTTC. Residues: CRPSGETQYF.